This T cell receptor (beta chain) was observed in a study of CD8+CD57+ T cells in acquired aplastic anemia. Patients chosen for sequencing had shown CD8+CD57+ cell expansion by flow cytometry. The CDR3 totals 13 residues. Trimming left V 9 bases short and J 4 bases short, with 12 bases between. Per the germline V gene, CDR1 is WNHNN and CDR2 is SYGVQD (reference sequence). TCR beta VDJ and CDR3 profiling used genomic DNA as template. TCRdb called the reads again in MiXCR, with one record for every CDR3 protein. This table holds 250,000 to 350,000 distinct CDR3 sequences, 50% to 65% found once. The clonotype was recovered from a human donor with aplastic anemia. The chain couples TRBV10-1 to TRBJ2-2; no definite D call. The sample comprised sorted CD4+, CD8+, or CD8+CD57+ T cells (not recorded which) from PBMCs. The CDR3 reads CARTASFTGELFF. The CDR3 DNA follows: TGCGCCAGGACTGCCTCCTTCACCGGGGAGCTGTTTTTT.